This T cell receptor beta chain was recovered during a study of blood T cell repertoires in COVID-19. Study overall: Some COVID-19 samples were acute and others convalescent; all came from the United States, Italy and Spain. PBMCs, B-cell-depleted T cells, or T cells were the source of the cDNA or gDNA that made up the material.

This clone was picked up a small number of times. In the original workflow: Reference gene primers were amplified, and this amplification served to estimate nucleated cell counts. Assay: immunoSEQ multiplex PCR; the TCRdb copy retains only in-frame clones and omits some. The V and J calls and clone size come from that table; D and trimming were worked out from the DNA. The sample shows more than 200,000 clones, around nine tenths of them seen only once. The sequence came from a middle-aged man with acute or convalescent COVID-19. The sample was peripheral blood.

The CDR3 protein is CASSQTLNNEKLFF. The CDR3 DNA reads as TGTGCCAGCAGTCAGACACTGAATAATGAAAAACTGTTTTTT. The chain couples TRBV28 to TRBJ1-4; D is ambiguous. CDR3 length equals 14 residues. V lost 5 bases to trimming and J lost 4 bases, with 11 bases between them. Per the germline V gene, CDR1 is MDHEN and CDR2 is SYDVKM.